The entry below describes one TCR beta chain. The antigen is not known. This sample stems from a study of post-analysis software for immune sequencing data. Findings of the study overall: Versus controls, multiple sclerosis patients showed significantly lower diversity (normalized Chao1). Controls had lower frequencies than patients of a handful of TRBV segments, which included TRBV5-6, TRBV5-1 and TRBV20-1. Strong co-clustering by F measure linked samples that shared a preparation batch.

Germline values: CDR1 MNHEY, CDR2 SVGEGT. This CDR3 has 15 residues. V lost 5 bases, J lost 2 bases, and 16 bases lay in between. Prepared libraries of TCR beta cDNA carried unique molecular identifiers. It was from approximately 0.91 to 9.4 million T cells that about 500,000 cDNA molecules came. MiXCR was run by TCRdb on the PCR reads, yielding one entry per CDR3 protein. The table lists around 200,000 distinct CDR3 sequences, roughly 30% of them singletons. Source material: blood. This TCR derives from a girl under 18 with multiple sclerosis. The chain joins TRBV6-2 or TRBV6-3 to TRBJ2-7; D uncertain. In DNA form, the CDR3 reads TGTGCCAGCAGTAGGGTACAGTTACTTACCTACGAGCAGTACTTC. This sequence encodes CASSRVQLLTYEQYF.